This T cell receptor beta chain derives from a study of CD8 T cells in ankylosing spondylitis. Whole-study findings and limits: Disease-linked clones bore a CD8+ phenotype, appearing relatively rarely in peripheral blood. For ankylosing spondylitis blood, a TCR beta motif of 7 or 8 highly homologous variants appeared characteristic.

Making the TCR beta libraries involved quantitative 5'-RACE with molecular barcodes. TCRdb ran MiXCR on the 5' RACE reads and lists one entry per CDR3 protein. The table lists just under 550,000 distinct CDR3 sequences, roughly 13% of them singletons. The table lists this clonotype with many counts. Its antigen is still unknown. Germline CDR1 is SGHRS and CDR2 is YFSETQ. This CDR3 has 13 amino acids. Trimming pared 1 base from V and 6 bases from J, leaving 8 bases between. Sequencing used blood, either unsorted or a sorted T cell fraction (not recorded which). This TCR came from a male donor with ankylosing spondylitis. The rearrangement links TRBV5-1 to TRBJ1-5; D gene uncertain. CDR3 bases: TGCGCCAGCAGCTTGAAAGGTGGTCAGCCCCAGCATTTT. Its protein product is CASSLKGGQPQHF.